These T cell receptor beta chains were read from a single sample in a study of sequential checkpoint blockade in melanoma. Clones were sequenced by immunoSEQ multiplex PCR, and TCRdb holds only the in-frame ones, with some missing. Of about 29,000 clones listed, over 60% were seen once; the top ten hold over 20%. Here the sequenced sample was CD8+ T cells sorted from blood (inferred from file names), taken from a patient given nivolumab and ipilimumab in sequence. Every receptor here comes from a human donor with melanoma. Both conserved end residues are part of each CDR3. The D gene is left open where the match is weak. Size tells how often a clone was seen (once, few, many) or the class of an expanded clone, and some rows leave it out.

D gene	clone size	J gene	V gene	CDR3 protein	CDR3 DNA
TRBD1	few	TRBJ1-2	TRBV14	CASSQTWTGPYGYTF	TGTGCCAGCAGCCAAACATGGACAGGGCCTTATGGCTACACCTTC
TRBD1	.	TRBJ2-7	TRBV6-5	CASSYSDRNEQYF	TGTGCCAGCAGTTACTCGGACAGGAACGAGCAGTACTTC
.	.	TRBJ1-5	TRBV10-3	CAISESDLQPQHF	TGTGCCATCAGTGAGTCTGACTTGCAGCCCCAGCATTTT
TRBD2	.	TRBJ2-3	TRBV7-9	CASLYGGGTDTQYF	TGTGCCAGCCTCTACGGGGGGGGCACAGATACGCAGTATTTT
TRBD2	.	TRBJ2-3	TRBV6-4	CASSDTGTSGGAGTQYF	TGTGCCAGCAGTGACACCGGGACTAGCGGGGGGGCTGGAACGCAGTATTTT
TRBD1	.	TRBJ1-6	TRBV4-2	CASSLEQGAYNSPLHF	TGTGCCAGCAGCCTCGAACAGGGGGCCTATAATTCACCCCTCCACTTT
TRBD1	.	TRBJ1-2	TRBV27	CASSLHGQGSYGYTF	TGTGCCAGCAGTTTACACGGACAGGGGAGCTATGGCTACACCTTC
TRBD1	few	TRBJ1-2	TRBV19	CASRQGFNGYTF	TGTGCCAGCAGACAGGGGTTTAATGGCTACACCTTC
.	once	TRBJ1-5	TRBV4-1	CASSQEEGVQPQHF	TGCGCCAGCAGCCAAGAAGAGGGGGTACAGCCCCAGCATTTT
.	once	TRBJ2-7	TRBV6-5	CASSYSMRQGLNEQYF	TGTGCCAGCAGTTACTCGATGCGGCAGGGCCTCAACGAGCAGTACTTC
.	few	TRBJ2-1	TRBV21-1	CASSLHTSAGIFF	TGTGCCAGCAGCCTTCATACTAGCGCGGGGATTTTCTTC
TRBD1	.	TRBJ1-4	TRBV19	CASRSRQGPNEKLFF	TGTGCCAGTAGGAGCCGACAGGGGCCTAATGAAAAACTGTTTTTT
TRBD2	.	TRBJ2-2	TRBV4-3	CASSQDRASGSTGELFF	TGCGCCAGCAGCCAAGATCGGGCTAGCGGGAGTACCGGGGAGCTGTTTTTT